This T cell receptor (beta chain) was identified in a study of T cells in Graves' hyperthyroidism and ophthalmopathy. Study as a whole: Peripheral blood was drawn at first diagnosis, prior to all treatment.

A word on this clonotype: Its antigen is unidentified.

Amplification of TCR beta CDR3 regions was performed using RNA transcripts as template. First-round RT-PCR with HTBI primers amplified the TCR CDR3 region. MiXCR, run by TCRdb on the multiplex PCR reads, gives a single entry per CDR3 protein. This table holds approximately 600,000 distinct CDR3 sequences, roughly 16% found once. Study outcomes and limitations: Appearing also in blood were most of the thyroid clonotypes expanded above 0.001.

The ends lost 3 bases at V and 4 bases at J; junction bases unmatched: 7. The CDR3 runs 15 residues. Germline V gene sequence: CDR1 LNHDA, CDR2 SQIVND (reference sequence). Across 18 months, stable Graves' hyperthyroidism was marked by no progression to ophthalmopathy. The study based diagnoses on clinical symptoms, serum thyroxine and TRAb, thyroid ultrasound and orbital computed tomography. J is TRBJ2-3 and V is TRBV19; 7 bases align to TRBD2. This receptor was identified in a woman in her 30s with Graves' hyperthyroidism. Sequenced material: blood. CDR3 residues: CASSIGGSGADTQYF. The CDR3 DNA sequence: TGTGCCAGTAGTATCGGCGGGAGTGGGGCAGATACGCAGTATTTT.